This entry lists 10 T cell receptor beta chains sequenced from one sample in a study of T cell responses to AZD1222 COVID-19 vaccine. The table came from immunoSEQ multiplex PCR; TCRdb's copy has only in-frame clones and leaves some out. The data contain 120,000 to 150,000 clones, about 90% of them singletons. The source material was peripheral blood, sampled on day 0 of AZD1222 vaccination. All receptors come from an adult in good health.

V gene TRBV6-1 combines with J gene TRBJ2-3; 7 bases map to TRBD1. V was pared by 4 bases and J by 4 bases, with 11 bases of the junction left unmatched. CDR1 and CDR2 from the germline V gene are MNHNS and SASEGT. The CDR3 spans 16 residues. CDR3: CASSAGRGWGSDTQYF. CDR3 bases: TGTGCCAGCAGTGCGGGCAGGGGGTGGGGGTCAGATACGCAGTATTTT.

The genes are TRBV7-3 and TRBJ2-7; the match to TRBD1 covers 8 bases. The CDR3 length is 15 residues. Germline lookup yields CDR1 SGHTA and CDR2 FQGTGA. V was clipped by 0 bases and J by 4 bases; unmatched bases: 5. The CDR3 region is CASSLTSQGAYEQYF. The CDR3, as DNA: TGTGCCAGCAGCTTAACGTCCCAGGGGGCTTACGAGCAGTACTTC.

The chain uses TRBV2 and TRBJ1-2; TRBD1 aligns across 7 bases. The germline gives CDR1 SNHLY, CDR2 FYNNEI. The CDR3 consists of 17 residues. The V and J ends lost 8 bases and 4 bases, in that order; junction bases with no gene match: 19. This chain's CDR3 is CASQGGKQGSGVYGYTF. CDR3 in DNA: TGTGCCAGCCAGGGGGGAAAGCAGGGAAGCGGAGTCTATGGCTACACCTTC.

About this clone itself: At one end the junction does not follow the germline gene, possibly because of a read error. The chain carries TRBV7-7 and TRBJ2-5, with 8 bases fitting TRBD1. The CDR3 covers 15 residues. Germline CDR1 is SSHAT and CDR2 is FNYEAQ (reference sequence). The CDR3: CASSIGTGGQETQYF. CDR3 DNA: TGTGCTAGCAGTATAGGTACAGGGGGGCAAGAGACCCAGTACTTC.

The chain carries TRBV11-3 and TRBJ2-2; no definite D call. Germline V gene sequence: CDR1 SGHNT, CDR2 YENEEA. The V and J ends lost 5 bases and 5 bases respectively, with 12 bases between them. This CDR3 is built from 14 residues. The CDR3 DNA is TGTGCCAGCAGCGTCTCTTCGGTTACCGGGGAGCTGTTTTTT. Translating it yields CASSVSSVTGELFF.

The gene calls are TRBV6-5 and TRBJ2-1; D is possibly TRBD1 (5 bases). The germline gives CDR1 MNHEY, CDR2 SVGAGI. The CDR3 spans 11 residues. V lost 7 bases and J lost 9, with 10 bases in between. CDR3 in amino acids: CASTAGIEQFF. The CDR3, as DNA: TGTGCCAGCACCGCAGGGATTGAGCAGTTCTTC.

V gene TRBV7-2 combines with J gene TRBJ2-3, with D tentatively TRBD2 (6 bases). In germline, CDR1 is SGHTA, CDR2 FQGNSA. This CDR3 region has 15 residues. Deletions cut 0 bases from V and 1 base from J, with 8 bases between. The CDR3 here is CASSLASSGTDTQYF. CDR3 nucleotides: TGTGCCAGCAGCTTAGCTTCTAGCGGCACAGATACGCAGTATTTT.

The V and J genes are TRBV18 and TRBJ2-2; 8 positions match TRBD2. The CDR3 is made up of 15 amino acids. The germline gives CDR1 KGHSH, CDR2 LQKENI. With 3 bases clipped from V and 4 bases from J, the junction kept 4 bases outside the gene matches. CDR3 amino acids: CASSPGLEITGELFF. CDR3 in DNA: TGTGCCAGCTCACCGGGACTAGAAATCACCGGGGAGCTGTTTTTT.

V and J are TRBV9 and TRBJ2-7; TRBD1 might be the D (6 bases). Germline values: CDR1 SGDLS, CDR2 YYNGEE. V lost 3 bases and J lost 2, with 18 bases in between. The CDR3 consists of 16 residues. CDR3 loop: CASSADGGFEAYEQYF. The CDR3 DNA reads TGTGCCAGCAGCGCAGATGGGGGCTTTGAGGCCTACGAGCAGTACTTC. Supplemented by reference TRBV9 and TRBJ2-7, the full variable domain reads DSGVTQTPKHLITATGQRVTLRCSPRSGDLSVYWYQQSLDQGLQFLIQYYNGEERAKGNILERFSAQQFPDLHSELNLSSLELGDSALYFCASSADGGFEAYEQYFGPGTRLTVT.

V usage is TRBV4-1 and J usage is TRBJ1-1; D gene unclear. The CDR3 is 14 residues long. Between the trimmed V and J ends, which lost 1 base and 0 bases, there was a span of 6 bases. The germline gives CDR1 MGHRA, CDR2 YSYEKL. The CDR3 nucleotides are TGCGCCAGCAGCCAAGGAGCCATGAACACTGAAGCTTTCTTT. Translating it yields CASSQGAMNTEAFF.